This T cell receptor (beta chain) is from a study of T cell responses to AZD1222 COVID-19 vaccine. Some clones are missing from TCRdb's copy, which holds only in-frame ones; the method was immunoSEQ multiplex PCR. Recorded for this sample: 150,000 or so clones. Germline CDR1 and CDR2: SGHDN and FVKESK. V was clipped by 4 bases and J by 6 bases; unmatched bases: 9. This CDR3 has 15 residues. The chain carries TRBV14 and TRBJ2-1, with 7 bases that match TRBD2. This sequence originates from an adult in good health. Sequencing used peripheral blood. CDR3 bases: TGTGCCAGCAGCCCGCTGGGGGGGGAGCTCAATGAGCAGTTCTTC. Translating gives CASSPLGGELNEQFF.